This T cell receptor beta chain originates from a study of T-cell reconstitution after alpha-beta-depleted transplantation in children. Unique molecular identifiers were incorporated into the prepared TCRbeta library. MiXCR, applied by TCRdb to the PCR reads, yields one record per CDR3 protein. This sample carries hundreds of thousands of distinct CDR3 sequences, about a sixth of them seen once, and the ten largest clones take around two fifths. This clonotype was counted at least ten times. Germline lookup yields CDR1 DFQATT and CDR2 SNEGSKA (reference sequence). V was shortened by 3 bases and J by 7 bases, with 10 bases between the two germline ends. This CDR3 is 12 amino acids long.

The receptor was isolated from a male patient aged 2 to 10 who had a stem cell transplant for acute lymphoblastic leukemia, so the T cells may come from the graft donor. The V call is TRBV20-1, the J call TRBJ1-3; D is undetermined. The sample was PBMCs, mostly from graft donor cells, taken 360 days after TCRalphabeta/CD19-depleted stem cell transplant. Here the CDR3 reads CSARDLGNTIYF. The CDR3 DNA reads TGCAGTGCTAGGGACTTAGGGAACACCATATATTTT.